Detailed here is one TCR beta chain. The length of the CDR3 is 15 residues. CDR1 and CDR2 (germline): LGHDT, YNNKEL (reference sequence). V was shortened by 2 bases and J by 2 bases, with 11 bases between the two germline ends. This record comes from a study of control samples from healthy donors and cancer patients. This table comes from immunoSEQ multiplex PCR, and its TCRdb copy is limited to in-frame clones, with some not included. This table holds some 65,000 clones, around 84% found once. V and J are TRBV3-1 (or the pseudogene TRBV3-2) and TRBJ2-3, with D hard to call. Sequenced: PBMCs. The TCR comes from a woman between 50 and 59 years old with lung cancer. DNA for the CDR3: TGTGCCAGCAGCCAATCTCTTTTAGACACAGATACGCAGTATTTT. Amino acid sequence: CASSQSLLDTDTQYF.